This TCR beta chain was observed in a study of glioma-infiltrating T cells. Using RNA template, CDR3s of TCR alpha and beta were amplified with iRepertoire arm-PCR. TCRdb reprocessed the multiplex PCR reads with MiXCR, giving one entry per CDR3 protein. Of about 190,000 distinct CDR3 sequences listed, 25% to 35% are singletons. The junction had 9 bases not matched to a gene; V was cut back by 6 bases and J by 4 bases. The germline V gene encodes CDR1 DFQATT and CDR2 SNEGSKA (reference sequence). CDR3 length: 15 amino acids. The sample holds many counts of this clonotype. The sequence was obtained from a human donor with low-grade glioma or glioblastoma, undergoing nonglioma brain surgery, or in good health (not recorded which). The genes are TRBV20-1 and TRBJ1-4, with 9 bases matching TRBD1. The sequencing sample was made of glioma tissue, nonneoplastic brain tissue, or PBMCs (not recorded which). CDR3 amino acids: CSAENRGQGNEKLFF. The DNA of the CDR3 is TGCAGTGCCGAAAATCGGGGACAGGGTAATGAAAAACTGTTTTTT.